One sample yielded the 29 T cell receptor beta chains listed below, sequenced in a study of neurological immune-mediated disorders. Using its own MiXCR run on the 5' RACE reads, TCRdb lists one record per CDR3 protein. This table holds 31,000 or so distinct CDR3 sequences, less than 1.6% found once. Sequenced: PBMCs. These receptors were obtained from a woman aged 30 to 39 with multiple sclerosis.

This clonotype was seen ten or more times. The gene calls are TRBV20-1 and TRBJ2-2; no definite D call. V was trimmed by 4 bases and J by 8 bases, leaving 8 bases between them. Per the germline V gene, CDR1 is DFQATT and CDR2 is SNEGSKA (reference sequence). This CDR3 is built from 11 residues. CDR3: CSATRFGELFF. DNA for the CDR3: TGCAGTGCTACCAGATTTGGGGAGCTGTTTTTT.

At least ten counts were recorded for this clonotype. The chain uses TRBV29-1 and TRBJ2-5; the match to TRBD2 covers 13 bases. Trimming took 4 bases from V and 3 from J; bases not matched to a gene: 8. Germline CDR1 is SQVTM and CDR2 is ANQGSEA. This CDR3 is built from 16 residues. CDR3 amino acids: CSVGRRLAGGKETQYF. The CDR3 DNA sequence: TGCAGCGTTGGGAGGAGACTAGCGGGGGGAAAAGAGACCCAGTACTTC. The whole variable domain, filled in from reference TRBV29-1 and TRBJ2-5, reads SAVISQKPSRDICQRGTSLTIQCQVDSQVTMMFWYRQQPGQSLTLIATANQGSEATYESGFVIDKFPISRPNLTFSTLTVSNMSPEDSSIYLCSVGRRLAGGKETQYFGPGTRLLVL.

Many counts were recorded for this clonotype. This rearrangement joins TRBV5-1 to TRBJ2-7; 9 bases match TRBD2. The CDR3 totals 14 residues. The V and J ends lost 4 bases and 3 bases, in that order; junction bases with no gene match: 5. Germline V gives CDR1 SGHRS, CDR2 YFSETQ. The CDR3 DNA sequence: TGCGCCAGCAGCCCCTCTAGCGGGGACTACGAGCAGTACTTC. Residues: CASSPSSGDYEQYF.

This clonotype was picked up many times. This rearrangement joins TRBV12-3 or TRBV12-4 to TRBJ2-3; D gene unclear. The CDR3 runs 13 residues. V was clipped by 7 bases and J by 8 bases, with 16 bases between them. CDR3 DNA: TGTGCCAGCACTCCAACTGGGCAGCGTACGCAGTATTTT. Translated: CASTPTGQRTQYF.

This clonotype came up many times. The chain employs TRBV20-1 and TRBJ2-5; 10 nucleotides line up with TRBD1. V was clipped by 4 bases and J by 5 bases; unmatched bases: 4. CDR1 is DFQATT and CDR2 is SNEGSKA in the germline V gene (reference sequence). The CDR3 is made up of 13 amino acids. CDR3 sequence: CSAIDRGPETQYF. The CDR3, as DNA: TGCAGTGCTATTGACAGGGGGCCGGAGACCCAGTACTTC.

This clonotype was seen at least ten times. The chain joins TRBV12-3 or TRBV12-4 to TRBJ2-3; D is perhaps TRBD2 (7 bases). The CDR3 length is 14 residues. The V gene lost 6 bases and the J gene lost 7 bases, with 17 bases spanning the gap. The CDR3 loop reads CASSLSGGGNTQYF. CDR3 in DNA: TGTGCCAGCAGCCTATCGGGGGGCGGAAATACGCAGTATTTT.

Many counts were recorded for this clonotype. The chain has TRBV18 and TRBJ2-3; tentative D call: TRBD1 (5 bases). V was cut by 6 bases and J by 0 bases, with 13 bases left in between. The CDR3 covers 15 residues. From germline, CDR1 is KGHSH and CDR2 LQKENI. CDR3 region: CASSPTERSTDTQYF. DNA of the CDR3: TGTGCCAGCTCTCCGACAGAGAGAAGCACAGATACGCAGTATTTT.

There are many counts of this clonotype. The rearrangement joins TRBV12-3 or TRBV12-4 to TRBJ2-7; TRBD1 matches at 7 bases. J gave up 12 bases and V 5 bases, and 10 bases lay outside the gene matches. The CDR3 extends over 12 amino acids. The CDR3 sequence: CASSPRSGTAYF. Here the CDR3 DNA reads TGTGCCAGCAGTCCGAGATCCGGGACAGCGTACTTC.

This clonotype was seen at least ten times. The chain carries TRBV20-1 and TRBJ1-4; no clear D gene. This CDR3 contains 12 residues. Per germline, CDR1 DFQATT and CDR2 SNEGSKA (reference sequence). Trimming left V 2 bases short and J 8 bases short, with 9 bases between. The CDR3 sequence: CSARRSGEKLFF. The CDR3 DNA sequence: TGCAGTGCTAGAAGGTCCGGGGAAAAACTGTTTTTT.

This clonotype was detected ten times or more. This rearrangement joins TRBV21-1 to TRBJ2-7; TRBD2, as called in the table, went unchecked against the DNA. TRBV21-1 has pseudogene status. There are 12 residues in the CDR3. The CDR3 sequence is CAEGGGLYEQYF. CDR3 in DNA: TGTGCAGAGGGAGGGGGCCTCTACGAGCAGTACTTC.

This clonotype has at least ten counts. This chain connects TRBV4-3 to TRBJ2-6; 8 nucleotides line up with TRBD1. Germline V CDR1 and CDR2: LGHNA, YSLEER. The junction had 11 bases not matched to a gene; V was cut back by 0 bases and J by 1 base. The CDR3 is 20 amino acids. The CDR3 region has the DNA TGCGCCAGCAGCCAAGAGATTTGGACAGGGCCTTCTTCTGGGGCCAACGTCCTGACTTTC. Its translation: CASSQEIWTGPSSGANVLTF.

This clonotype occurred many times. This chain joins TRBV20-1 and TRBJ2-4; D gene ambiguous. The CDR3 extends over 15 amino acids. V dropped 2 bases and J dropped 2 bases, with 13 bases sitting between them. Germline loops: CDR1 DFQATT, CDR2 SNEGSKA (reference sequence). The CDR3 protein is CSARRPGTPKNIQYF. In nucleotides, the CDR3 is TGCAGTGCTAGAAGACCGGGTACGCCCAAAAACATTCAGTACTTC.

This clonotype came up many times. The chain links TRBV7-9 to TRBJ2-7, with D unresolved. CDR3 length: 14 residues. V was clipped by 1 base and J by 0 bases, with 7 bases between them. Germline V gene data show CDR1 as SEHNR and CDR2 as FQNEAQ (reference sequence). The CDR3 nucleotides read TGTGCCAGCAGCTTAGGGTTAAGCTCCTACGAGCAGTACTTC. This translates into CASSLGLSSYEQYF.

This clonotype has at least ten counts. This CDR3 reads CASSLGAGGPETQYF. CDR3 coding DNA: TGTGCCAGCAGCTTGGGAGCGGGGGGGCCGGAGACCCAGTACTTC. The chain combines TRBV7-6 with TRBJ2-5, with 10 nucleotides matching TRBD2. CDR1 and CDR2 from the germline V gene are SGHVS and FNYEAQ. The CDR3 loop spans 15 amino acids. V lost 3 bases and J lost 5; bases outside the gene matches: 6.

This clonotype was recorded many times. The chain joins TRBV7-2 to TRBJ1-2, with D unresolved. This CDR3 has 13 amino acids. Germline V gene sequence: CDR1 SGHTA, CDR2 FQGNSA. V lost 7 bases and J 8 bases, leaving 17 bases between the germline ends. The CDR3 is CASTLISTAGYTF. DNA of the CDR3: TGTGCCAGCACCCTAATATCGACTGCCGGCTACACCTTC.

There are many counts of this clonotype. The V and J genes are TRBV7-3 and TRBJ2-3; tentatively, D is TRBD2 (5 bases). Germline V lookup: CDR1 SGHTA, CDR2 FQGTGA. The CDR3 has 13 residues. Trimming cost V 1 base and J 3 bases, with 5 bases left between them. The CDR3: CASSLIATDTQYF. The CDR3 region has the DNA TGTGCCAGCAGCTTAATAGCGACAGATACGCAGTATTTT.

In its sample, this clonotype was seen many times. V usage is TRBV4-1 and J usage is TRBJ1-2; tentative D call: TRBD1 (5 bases). In germline, CDR1 is MGHRA, CDR2 YSYEKL. The CDR3 extends over 15 amino acids. The V and J ends lost 5 bases and 4 bases respectively, with 17 bases between them. CDR3 protein: CASSGPGLDSYGYTF. In DNA form, the CDR3 reads TGCGCCAGCAGCGGGCCCGGCCTCGACAGCTATGGCTACACCTTC.

Many counts were recorded for this clonotype. The chain carries TRBV20-1 and TRBJ2-3, with 10 bases aligning to TRBD2. Germline assignment: CDR1 DFQATT and CDR2 SNEGSKA (reference sequence). The CDR3 runs 15 residues. V dropped 6 bases and J dropped 6; count of bases not matched to a gene: 12. The CDR3 nucleotides are TGCAGTGCCTCACTAGCGGGGCGGGCAGCGGATACGCAGTATTTT. This translates into CSASLAGRAADTQYF.

This clonotype has at least ten counts. The V call is TRBV5-1, the J call TRBJ2-7; unclear D gene. CDR1 and CDR2 from the germline V gene are SGHRS and YFSETQ. Trimming took off 1 base at V and 7 bases at J, with 9 bases between the two ends. CDR3 length: 12 residues. The CDR3 DNA is TGCGCCAGCAGCTTGAGCCCCGCGGAGCAGTACTTC. Translating gives CASSLSPAEQYF.

This clonotype was seen many times. This chain connects TRBV5-1 to TRBJ2-4; 8 nucleotides match TRBD1. The CDR3 is 14 residues long. V lost 3 bases, J lost 7 bases, and 6 bases stayed unmatched. CDR1 is SGHRS, CDR2 YFSETQ, per germline. The CDR3 DNA reads as TGCGCCAGCAGCTCGGGGGACAGGCTCAACATTCAGTACTTC. Translating it yields CASSSGDRLNIQYF.

This clonotype was seen repeatedly, ten times or more. The chain employs TRBV6-5 and TRBJ1-1, with a weak D call TRBD1 (5 bases). The CDR3 runs to 14 residues. V lost 7 bases, J lost 4 bases, and 16 bases lay in between. Germline CDR1 MNHEY, CDR2 SVGAGI. The CDR3 coding sequence is TGTGCCAGCATGGGACTCACCCCGGGCACTGAAGCTTTCTTT. It yields the protein CASMGLTPGTEAFF.

This clonotype has more than one count but fewer than ten. The rearrangement joins TRBV20-1 to TRBJ1-5; D unclear. CDR3 length equals 13 residues. V was shortened by 3 bases and J by 0 bases, with 6 bases between the two germline ends. The germline V gene encodes CDR1 DFQATT and CDR2 SNEGSKA (reference sequence). Here the CDR3 reads CSASNGSNQPQHF. CDR3 DNA sequence: TGCAGTGCTAGTAATGGTAGCAATCAGCCCCAGCATTTT.

The table lists this clonotype with many counts. The chain carries TRBV10-2 and TRBJ2-1, with a possible D match to TRBD1 (5 bases). Trimming cost V 4 bases and J 8 bases, with 15 bases left between them. Germline values: CDR1 WSHSY, CDR2 SAAADI. This CDR3 has 14 amino acids. The CDR3 coding sequence is TGCGCCAGCAGTGCGGCAGGGTCTATGGATGAGCAGTTCTTC. Protein product: CASSAAGSMDEQFF.

This clonotype showed up many times. The V and J genes are TRBV11-2 and TRBJ2-5; 7 bases are a match to TRBD2. With V trimmed by 6 bases and J by 3 bases, 4 bases remained unmatched. CDR3 length equals 13 residues. CDR1 is SGHAT, CDR2 FQNNGV, per germline. CDR3 bases: TGTGCCAGCAGGCTAGCGGTGGAAGAGACCCAGTACTTC. It is translated as CASRLAVEETQYF.

This clonotype was picked up many times. V usage is TRBV7-2 and J usage is TRBJ2-7; the D gene is possibly TRBD1 (5 bases). CDR3 length equals 14 residues. Germline V lookup: CDR1 SGHTA, CDR2 FQGNSA. Trimming removed 4 bases at V and 7 bases at J, with 17 bases between. CDR3 loop: CASSYDPPSGEQYF. For the CDR3, the DNA is TGTGCCAGCAGCTACGACCCCCCATCAGGGGAGCAGTACTTC.

The sample holds many counts of this clonotype. The chain uses TRBV20-1 and TRBJ2-7; TRBD2 agrees at 8 bases. With V trimmed by 1 base and J by 6 bases, 8 bases remained unmatched. The CDR3 contains 14 residues. In germline, CDR1 is DFQATT, CDR2 SNEGSKA (reference sequence). CDR3 in amino acids: CSARVGLAPSEQYF. The CDR3 coding sequence is TGCAGTGCTAGAGTAGGACTAGCCCCTTCCGAGCAGTACTTC.

This clonotype came up many times. This sequence joins TRBV6-5 and TRBJ2-3, with 8 bases that match TRBD1. The CDR3 is made up of 15 amino acids. CDR1 MNHEY and CDR2 SVGAGI come from the germline V gene. J gave up 2 bases and V 8 bases, and 9 bases lay outside the gene matches. CDR3 bases: TGTGCCAGCTTGAAGGACAGGGCAGCCACAGATACGCAGTATTTT. Its translation is CASLKDRAATDTQYF.

This clonotype was detected ten times or more. The genes are TRBV2 and TRBJ1-3; no firm D call. Per the germline V gene, CDR1 is SNHLY and CDR2 is FYNNEI. The CDR3 has 15 residues. The ends were cut back, 2 bases at V and 1 base at J, with 9 bases in the middle. CDR3 in amino acids: CASSEIGSSGNTIYF. The CDR3 coding sequence is TGTGCCAGCAGTGAAATAGGGTCTTCTGGAAACACCATATATTTT.

At least ten counts were recorded for this clonotype. V is TRBV5-1 and J is TRBJ2-7; D may be TRBD1 (6 bases). V was shortened by 1 base and J by 3 bases, with 14 bases between the two germline ends. Germline CDR1 and CDR2: SGHRS and YFSETQ. The CDR3 spans 15 residues. This CDR3 reads CASSLRFGGHYEQYF. CDR3 nucleotide sequence: TGCGCCAGCAGCTTGAGGTTTGGGGGCCACTACGAGCAGTACTTC.